The entry that follows covers one TCR beta chain sequence. Its antigen is as yet unknown. The source of the sample is a study of cytomegalovirus exposure and HLA in healthy donors. This CDR3 is built from 15 residues. The germline CDR1 and CDR2 sequences are SNHLY and FYNNEI. The V gene end was trimmed by 5 bases and the J gene end by 1 base; junction bases not matched to a gene: 4. The study ran its PCR with 60 Vbeta and 13 Jbeta primers. The protocol was immunoSEQ multiplex PCR, while the TCRdb copy is restricted to in-frame clones and leaves out a portion. Of roughly 100,000 clones in the sample, about 80% were seen once. General study findings and limits: A highly shared variant cluster was judged a likely technical artifact. Associated with cytomegalovirus, according to the listing, were 170 or so TCR beta chains.

The sequence derives from a man aged 25-45 years in good health and CMV-seronegative. The sequenced sample consisted of PBMCs. This chain links TRBV2 with TRBJ1-5, with 8 bases lining up with TRBD1. The CDR3 sequence: CASSWTGRSNQPQHF. CDR3 DNA sequence: TGTGCCAGCAGTTGGACAGGGCGGAGCAATCAGCCCCAGCATTTT.